These 6 T cell receptor beta chains were all obtained from the same sample, sequenced in a study of cytomegalovirus exposure and HLA in healthy donors. Clones were read by immunoSEQ multiplex PCR, and TCRdb kept only the in-frame ones, dropping some. The sample shows roughly 110,000 clones, about 88% of them seen only once. Material for sequencing was PBMCs. The source of these receptors is a woman aged 18-29 years in good health and CMV-seropositive.

The V and J genes are TRBV11-2 and TRBJ1-1; D not certain. The CDR3 covers 16 residues. V lost 2 bases to trimming and J lost 3 bases, with 16 bases between them. CDR1 is SGHAT, CDR2 FQNNGV, per germline. The chain's CDR3 is CASSLILQVRDTEAFF. CDR3 nucleotide sequence: TGTGCCAGCAGCTTAATTCTCCAGGTGCGGGACACTGAAGCTTTCTTT.

V is TRBV7-9 and J is TRBJ1-1; D is undetermined. The CDR3 has 13 amino acids. V lost 1 base and J 8 bases, leaving 11 bases between the germline ends. CDR1 SEHNR and CDR2 FQNEAQ come from the germline V gene (reference sequence). The CDR3 DNA is TGTGCCAGCAGCTTAGGCGGCGCACTGGAAGCTTTCTTT. Its protein is CASSLGGALEAFF.

The gene calls are TRBV7-2 and TRBJ1-4; D call uncertain. V was cut by 1 base and J by 1 base, with 7 bases left in between. This CDR3 comprises 15 residues. Germline loops: CDR1 SGHTA, CDR2 FQGNSA. The CDR3 protein is CASSLEAGTNEKLFF. CDR3 bases: TGTGCCAGCAGCTTAGAGGCAGGAACTAATGAAAAACTGTTTTTT. Full variable domain (rest looked up from reference TRBV7-2 and TRBJ1-4): GAGVSQSPSNKVTEKGKDVELRCDPISGHTALYWYRQSLGQGLEFLIYFQGNSAPDKSGLPSDRFSAERTGGSVSTLTIQRTQQEDSAVYLCASSLEAGTNEKLFFGSGTQLSVL.

The chain couples TRBV13 to TRBJ1-2, with TRBD1 identical over 8 bases. The CDR3 covers 13 residues. Germline assignment: CDR1 PRHDT and CDR2 FYEKMQ (reference sequence). V lost 5 bases to trimming and J lost 8 bases; unmatched junction nucleotides: 7. The chain's CDR3 is CASSPRTGNGYTF. The CDR3, as DNA: TGTGCCAGCAGCCCCCGGACAGGGAACGGCTACACCTTC.

The chain couples TRBV11-2 to TRBJ2-5, with TRBD1 as a possible D gene (6 bases). Germline CDR1 is SGHAT and CDR2 is FQNNGV. Trimming cost V 5 bases and J 5 bases, with 18 bases left between them. The CDR3 covers 15 residues. For the CDR3, the DNA is TGTGCCAGCAGCAGACACAGGGAAAGAGTCGAGACCCAGTACTTC. This sequence encodes CASSRHRERVETQYF.

CDR3: CASSLDRGQVYTF. The CDR3 DNA reads as TGTGCCAGCAGCCTGGACAGGGGACAGGTCTACACCTTC. This chain connects TRBV11-2 to TRBJ1-2, with 9 bases fitting TRBD1. The CDR3 is 13 residues long. V shed 5 bases, J shed 10 bases, and the junction held 8 bases outside the gene matches. Germline-derived CDR1 and CDR2 are SGHAT and FQNNGV.